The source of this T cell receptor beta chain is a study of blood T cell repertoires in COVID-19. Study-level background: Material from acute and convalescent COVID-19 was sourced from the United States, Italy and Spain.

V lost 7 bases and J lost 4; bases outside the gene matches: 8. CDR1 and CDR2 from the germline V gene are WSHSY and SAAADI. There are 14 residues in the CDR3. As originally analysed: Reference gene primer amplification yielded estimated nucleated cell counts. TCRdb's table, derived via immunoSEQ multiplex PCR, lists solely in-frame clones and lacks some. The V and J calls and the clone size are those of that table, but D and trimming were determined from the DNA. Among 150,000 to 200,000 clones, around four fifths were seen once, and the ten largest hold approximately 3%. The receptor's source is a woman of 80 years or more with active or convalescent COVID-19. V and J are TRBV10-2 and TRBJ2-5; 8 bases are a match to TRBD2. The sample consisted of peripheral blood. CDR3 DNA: TGCGCCAGCATCCCTCGGGGGGGAGGAGAGACCCAGTACTTC. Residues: CASIPRGGGETQYF.